The rows below give T cell receptor beta chains drawn from one sample of a study of cytomegalovirus exposure and HLA in healthy donors. TCRdb's copy holds only in-frame clones and misses some; the assay was immunoSEQ multiplex PCR. The data show over 100,000 clones, and the top ten clones hold under 7%. The sample comprised PBMCs. The receptors were gathered from a man aged 35-49 years in good health and CMV-seropositive. Each CDR3 is given with its conserved first and last residue. Each record gives: CDR3 length, D gene, V gene, J gene, CDR3 DNA, CDR3 protein. D genes are given only for firm matches.

15,-,TRBV29-1,TRBJ2-1,TGCAGCGTTGAAATCCCCAGGGAAGGGAACAATGAGCAGTTCTTC,CSVEIPREGNNEQFF
16,-,TRBV10-1,TRBJ2-1,TGCGCCAGCAGTGAAGGAAGTGGGGCCAAGAATGAGGAGCAGTTCTTC,CASSEGSGAKNEEQFF
13,-,TRBV7-9,TRBJ2-7,TGTGCCAGCAGCTTAATTCGGTCCTCCGAGCAGTACTTC,CASSLIRSSEQYF
16,TRBD1,TRBV19,TRBJ1-1,TGTGCCAGTAGTCCCCGAGGGGGCCGACCGAACACTGAAGCTTTCTTT,CASSPRGGRPNTEAFF
18,-,TRBV2,TRBJ1-5,TGTGCCAGCAGTGAAGGAAAAGGTCGAGGGTTCCGCAATCAGCCCCAGCATTTT,CASSEGKGRGFRNQPQHF
16,TRBD2,TRBV5-1,TRBJ2-3,TGCGCCAGCAGCTTGGTAGAGGCGGGAGACGCAGATACGCAGTATTTT,CASSLVEAGDADTQYF
15,-,TRBV19,TRBJ1-5,TGTGCCAGTAGAGGGGGACGCCCGGGCAATCAGCCCCAGCATTTT,CASRGGRPGNQPQHF
14,TRBD1,TRBV6-5,TRBJ1-1,TGTGCCATCAAGCCGGGACAGGGGGCTGGAAAGGCTTTCTTT,CAIKPGQGAGKAFF
15,-,TRBV9,TRBJ1-4,TGTGCCAGCAGCGTCCAGGGGACGACTAATGAAAAACTGTTTTTT,CASSVQGTTNEKLFF
15,TRBD1,TRBV19,TRBJ2-7,TGTGCCAGTAGTACAACAGGGGTGGGCGACTACGAGCAGTACTTC,CASSTTGVGDYEQYF
15,-,TRBV2,TRBJ1-2,TGTGCCAGCAGTGAAGCGCTAGGGGGTGTAAAAGGCTACACCTTC,CASSEALGGVKGYTF
16,TRBD2,TRBV18,TRBJ2-3,TGTGCCAGCTCACCAGAGAACGGGCTAGCGGGAAATACGCAGTATTTT,CASSPENGLAGNTQYF
15,TRBD2,TRBV30,TRBJ2-7,TGTGCCTGGGGAGAGGGGTCTAGCGGGATTTACGAGCAGTACTTC,CAWGEGSSGIYEQYF
15,TRBD1,TRBV27,TRBJ2-2,TGTGCCAGCAGTTTGACAGGGACGAGGACCGGGGAGCTGTTTTTT,CASSLTGTRTGELFF
14,-,TRBV6-5,TRBJ2-7,TGTGCCAGCAGTACCCAAAGTACAAACTACGAGCAGTACTTC,CASSTQSTNYEQYF